This TCR beta chain was obtained from a study of T cell responses to AZD1222 COVID-19 vaccine. Germline V gives CDR1 SEHNR, CDR2 FQNEAQ (reference sequence). The V end lost 7 bases, the J end lost 1 base, and 11 bases lay between the germline ends. The CDR3 has 14 residues. Data came from immunoSEQ multiplex PCR; TCRdb stores just in-frame clones and leaves some out. The profile shows more than 95,000 clones, approximately 85% of them singletons. The chain recombines TRBV7-9 with TRBJ1-3; D not resolved. The source of this sequence is an adult in good health. The sequenced sample was peripheral blood, obtained on day 0 of MenACWY control vaccination. CDR3 DNA sequence: TGTGCCAGCACCATGCCGGGGTCTGGAAACACCATATATTTT. Translation gives CASTMPGSGNTIYF.